Listed here is a single T cell receptor beta chain. Its antigen specificity is not known. Base qualities were left out, and no much larger clone turns up one base away. This sample stems from a study of CD8+ T cells in alopecia areata listed by TCRdb under 2018. A note on the overall study: The treated patients, all with moderate-to-severe alopecia areata, were enrolled in an open-label pilot trial of oral tofacitinib given at 5 to 10 mg twice daily. Clonality in the scalp was compared among normal scalp (n=4), patchy alopecia areata scalp (n=8), and alopecia totalis/universalis scalp (n=8). For the treated patients, the SALT score, which quantifies what percentage of scalp surface area is affected, served as the measure of disease severity. RNA was obtained with the PAXgene miRNA kit for fixed scalp, the miRNeasy kit for PBMCs, and the RNeasy kit for mouse skin. TCRbeta CDR3 regions were amplified by immunoSEQ multiplex PCR with 35 Vbeta forward and 13 Jbeta reverse primers. High-throughput TCRbeta sequencing was used to examine T cell clonal expansion in alopecia areata in both the C3H/HeJ mouse model and human patients. Patients stayed on tofacitinib for 6 to 18 months and then had 6 months of follow-up off drug so that delayed response and recurrence could be assessed. Scalp tissue and sorted CD4+ and CD8+ peripheral blood T cells from patchy and totalis/universalis alopecia areata patients and from healthy controls were covered by human TCRbeta sequencing. Patients on tofacitinib were biopsied at baseline and after 4 and 24 weeks of treatment, and several of the patients also had a later scalp biopsy.

Broad study findings and their caveats: TCR sequences shared between patients were less clear than in mice, possibly partly because of HLA diversity in the patient population. Unlike mouse skin, which is dominated by gammadelta T cells, normal human skin has resident alphabeta T cells that are also sequenced, and this complicates analysis of the scalp TCR repertoire. The treated cohort was small, with a single nonresponder, so links between baseline CD8+ expansion and response need larger studies. Many expanded lesional clones persisted in scalp and blood during tofacitinib treatment, which may partly explain relapse after stopping treatment. With tofacitinib, both scalp clonality and the number of expanded CD8+ clones among the top 100 scalp clones went down significantly. Higher clonality and more expanded CD8+ clones were observed in lesional scalp than in normal scalp, particularly in alopecia totalis/universalis, a finding suggestive of antigenic drive.

The protocol used for the library was the immunoSEQ multiplex PCR assay. To provide template for TCR sequencing, every sample had RNA extracted and reverse transcribed into cDNA. SuperScript III was used for first-strand cDNA synthesis, primed with a 2:1 mix of oligo-dT and random hexamers. A synthetic immune receptor repertoire was used to gauge amplification bias, and whatever bias remained was removed computationally. On the study's bioinformatics: After raw reads were preprocessed to remove errors, the CDR3 was defined following IMGT conventions as running from the conserved cysteine to phenylalanine. Clonality was computed by normalizing Shannon entropy by log2 of the number of productive unique TCRs and subtracting the result from 1. Whether each scalp clone was CD4 or CD8 was inferred by checking scalp TCRbeta sequences against the CD4 and CD8 repertoires from sorted blood. Drawn from immuneACCESS, this table holds only the in-frame rearrangements with V and J called that TCRdb kept. Clones are partly lost; checked studies trace under half to an unresolved V gene and leave the rest unexplained. Clonal size and the V and J genes are those of that table, whereas D and trimming came from the DNA. This sample is represented by 200,000 to 250,000 clones; more than 30% of them were singletons. The ten largest clones capture 0.4% to 0.55% of the sample.

V is cut back by 6 bases and J by 3 bases, with 6 bases in the junction unmatched. The CDR3 goes from the cysteine to the phenylalanine over 15 residues. Here the CDR3 DNA is all that survives: 45 bases in frame from base 1. According to the germline V gene, CDR1 reads MNHEY and CDR2 reads SVGAGI. Per the publication, the treatment or condition label means: oral pan-JAK inhibitor, 5-10 mg twice daily. From alopecia areata patients, peripheral blood was collected along with lesional scalp punch biopsies. PBMCs were isolated by density centrifugation and stained for CD3, CD4 and CD8, after which CD4+ and CD8+ T cells were sorted on a FACSAria.

The chain is encoded by TRBV6-5 joined to TRBJ2-7, and 12 junctional nucleotides match TRBD2. Sequencing used CD4+ T cells sorted from blood, obtained between weeks 30 and 35, from a patient treated with tofacitinib. The sequence was collected from a human donor with alopecia areata. DNA sequence: TGTGCCAGCAGGTCTAGCGGGGGGGCCGGCTACGAGCAGTACTTC. This encodes CASRSSGGAGYEQYF.